The sequence of this TCR beta chain was determined in a study of cytomegalovirus exposure and HLA in healthy donors. Turning to this clone: Its antigen is unknown.

PCR amplification relied on 60 Vbeta primers (plus 13 Jbeta primers). In the authors' methods: Roughly 83 million unique TCR beta chains, roughly 11 million of them shared, were counted by a later analysis. Repertoires were generated with immunoSEQ multiplex PCR, while TCRdb's copy carries only in-frame clones and drops some. The V and J calls and clone size are taken from that table; D and trimming were inferred from the DNA. This sample has about 130,000 clones, with about three quarters found just once. Study-level findings and limits: It was likely that a cluster of highly shared sequence variants was a sequencing artifact. Productive rates of about 90% or about 30% were seen for most TCR beta V segments in an earlier analysis.

Germline V gene lookup returns CDR1 MDHEN and CDR2 SYDVKM. The CDR3 has 15 residues. The J segment lost 2 bases and the V segment lost 3 bases, leaving 3 bases of the junction unmatched. The specimen sequenced was PBMCs. This chain connects TRBV28 to TRBJ1-3; TRBD1 matches 8 bases. The source of this sequence is a human donor in good health. The CDR3 coding sequence is TGTGCCAGCAGTTTCCTACAGGGGGCTGGAAACACCATATATTTT. It yields the protein CASSFLQGAGNTIYF.